This T cell receptor beta chain originates from a study of chemoradiotherapy in HPV16-positive cancers. The wider study: Candidate HPV-specific clones and shared TCR motifs came from a couple of HPV16-positive patients. The study, taken as a whole, reports: Candidate HPV-specific clones and E7-related TCR motifs grew in tumor during treatment.

Repeated repertoire sampling spanned the course of chemoradiotherapy. Note on this clone: The target antigen is unknown.

Repertoires were generated with immunoSEQ multiplex PCR, while TCRdb's copy carries only in-frame clones and drops some. In the table there are approximately 7,000 clones, roughly four fifths of which are singletons. The sequences come from tumor tissue, collected from a patient who underwent chemoradiotherapy. The clonotype comes from a human donor with HPV-associated anogenital cancer.

The CDR3 DNA is TGTGCCAGCAGTGAATGGGGGAACGGGAACACTGAAGCTTTCTTT. Translation: CASSEWGNGNTEAFF. V and J are TRBV6-1 and TRBJ1-1, with a possible D match to TRBD1 (5 bases). Trimming cost V 2 bases and J 1 base, with 11 bases left between them. This CDR3 comprises 15 residues. In germline, CDR1 is MNHNS, CDR2 SASEGT.